These 21 T cell receptor beta chains were all obtained from the same sample, sequenced in a study of cytomegalovirus exposure and HLA in healthy donors. The PCR made use of 60 Vbeta and 13 Jbeta primers. The data were produced by immunoSEQ multiplex PCR, yet TCRdb's version contains in-frame clones alone and is incomplete. This sample carries some 130,000 clones, approximately 77% of them seen once, and the ten largest clones take around 1.3%. Sequences were obtained from PBMCs. These receptors all stem from a woman between 40 and 50 years old in good health and CMV-seronegative.

The chain is built from TRBV7-9 and TRBJ1-4; D is possibly TRBD1 (6 bases). V was trimmed by 3 bases and J by 11 bases, leaving 19 bases between them. The CDR3 has 15 residues. Germline CDR1 is SEHNR and CDR2 is FQNEAQ (reference sequence). The CDR3 region has the DNA TGTGCCAGCAGCTTTCTACAGGGCGACGTACTTAAACTGTTTTTT. Translating gives CASSFLQGDVLKLFF.

This clone was found once. The chain joins TRBV7-9 to TRBJ2-3; D is undetermined. The V gene lost 0 bases and the J gene lost 3 bases, with 10 bases spanning the gap. Germline CDR1 is SEHNR and CDR2 is FQNEAQ (reference sequence). This CDR3 comprises 15 residues. The CDR3 here is CASSLAPSETDTQYF. CDR3 in DNA: TGTGCCAGCAGCTTAGCACCCAGTGAAACAGATACGCAGTATTTT.

This clone has more than one count but fewer than ten. The chain couples TRBV30 to TRBJ2-7; unclear D gene. This CDR3 is built from 15 residues. V was pared by 0 bases and J by 2 bases, with 14 bases between. The germline CDR1 and CDR2 sequences are GTSNPN and SVGIG (reference sequence). CDR3 DNA: TGTGCCTGGAGTGTACGAAGTCAGGTCCCCTACGAGCAGTACTTC. Translation gives CAWSVRSQVPYEQYF.

J is TRBJ2-2 and V is TRBV30, with D possibly matching TRBD1 (6 bases). Per the germline V gene, CDR1 is GTSNPN and CDR2 is SVGIG (reference sequence). CDR3 length equals 17 residues. Deletions cut 2 bases from V and 4 bases from J, with 20 bases between. The CDR3 region has the DNA TGTGCCTGGAGTCCCCGAGGGAGAGACAGGACCACCGGGGAGCTGTTTTTT. Its protein is CAWSPRGRDRTTGELFF.

This sequence joins TRBV14 and TRBJ2-3; 10 bases are a match to TRBD2. This CDR3 has 14 amino acids. V was clipped by 4 bases and J by 7 bases; unmatched bases: 5. The germline CDR1 and CDR2 sequences are SGHDN and FVKESK. Here the CDR3 reads CASSRLAGVNTQYF. CDR3 DNA sequence: TGTGCCAGCAGCCGGCTAGCGGGGGTAAATACGCAGTATTTT.

This clone appeared once. This chain uses TRBV5-4 with TRBJ1-1; TRBD1 agrees at 11 bases. This CDR3 is 15 amino acids long. The ends lost 4 bases at V and 1 base at J; junction bases unmatched: 3. CDR1 SGHNT and CDR2 YYREEE come from the germline V gene (reference sequence). For the CDR3, the DNA is TGTGCCAGCAGCCCGGACAGGGGGCGGAACACTGAAGCTTTCTTT. As protein: CASSPDRGRNTEAFF.

The chain combines TRBV2 with TRBJ1-2; D remains unclear. Germline CDR1 is SNHLY and CDR2 is FYNNEI. Trimming took 6 bases from V and 5 from J, leaving 13 bases between them. The CDR3 has 13 amino acids. The CDR3 is CASSAQREYGYTF. CDR3 DNA: TGTGCCAGCAGCGCACAGAGAGAATATGGCTACACCTTC.

This rearrangement joins TRBV7-2 to TRBJ2-3, with D possibly being TRBD1 (5 bases). CDR3 length: 15 residues. The germline V gene encodes CDR1 SGHTA and CDR2 FQGNSA. Between the trimmed V and J ends, which lost 2 bases and 3 bases, there was a span of 12 bases. CDR3 sequence (DNA): TGTGCCAGCAGCTTAATGGGGCGACTGACAGATACGCAGTATTTT. Translating gives CASSLMGRLTDTQYF.

The V gene is TRBV6-1, the J gene TRBJ2-2; 8 bases match TRBD1. The CDR3 is 13 amino acids. Germline V gene data show CDR1 as MNHNS and CDR2 as SASEGT. Trimming removed 6 bases from V and 9 bases from J; junction bases left unmatched: 6. For the CDR3, the DNA is TGTGCCAGCAGGACAGGGGCCAAAAGGGAGCTGTTTTTT. It yields the protein CASRTGAKRELFF.

The genes are TRBV2 and TRBJ2-5, with 8 nucleotides matching TRBD1. The CDR3 contains 20 residues. After removal of 0 bases from V and 4 bases from J, the junction contained 19 bases not matched to a gene. CDR1 and CDR2 (germline): SNHLY, FYNNEI. Written as DNA, the CDR3 is TGTGCCAGCAGTGAAGCTCACAGGGGGACAATAGCCGCCCGTTCAGAGACCCAGTACTTC. Amino acid sequence: CASSEAHRGTIAARSETQYF.

The chain couples TRBV30 to TRBJ2-5; D not certain. The DNA end is a closer match to TRBJ2-7, so the J assignment may be wrong. The CDR3 sequence is 13 residues long. Germline CDR1 reads GTSNPN; CDR2 reads SVGIG (reference sequence). In DNA form, the CDR3 reads TGTGCCTGGAGTGCCAAAAGCCTCTACGAGCAGTACTTC. It specifies CAWSAKSLYEQYF.

In this sample, this clone turned up a few times. The DNA for the CDR3 is TGTGCCAGCTCACCCTCGACAGGGACTAATGAAAAACTGTTTTTT. This codes for CASSPSTGTNEKLFF. The chain has TRBV18 and TRBJ1-4; 7 bases are a match to TRBD1. Trimming at V came to 3 bases and at J to 2 bases, leaving 3 bases not matched to a gene. The CDR3 is 15 amino acids. Germline CDR1 reads KGHSH; CDR2 reads LQKENI.

This clone was recorded a few times. This chain links TRBV6-6 with TRBJ1-2, with TRBD1 identical over 12 bases. The CDR3 contains 16 residues. Germline V gene sequence: CDR1 MNHNY, CDR2 SVGAGI (reference sequence). Trimming took 4 bases from V and 4 from J; bases not matched to a gene: 7. For the CDR3, the DNA is TGTGCCAGCAGTTGGGGACAGGGGGCGAGTATCTATGGCTACACCTTC. It is translated as CASSWGQGASIYGYTF.

The V call is TRBV28, the J call TRBJ2-3, with 9 bases aligning to TRBD2. This CDR3 comprises 18 residues. Germline V gene sequence: CDR1 MDHEN, CDR2 SYDVKM. The J segment lost 4 bases and the V segment lost 3 bases, leaving 14 bases of the junction unmatched. The CDR3 DNA follows: TGTGCCAGCAGTTTTGGGCTACGACGGGGCGGGGGGGCAGATACGCAGTATTTT. This encodes CASSFGLRRGGGADTQYF.

The chain couples TRBV15 to TRBJ2-7; D possibly corresponds to TRBD1 (5 bases). V gave up 0 bases and J gave up 4 bases, with 10 bases separating them. In germline, CDR1 is LNHNV, CDR2 YYDKDF (reference sequence). This CDR3 is built from 14 residues. The DNA of the CDR3 is TGTGCCACCAGCAGAGAAGGGGCTGGTTACGAGCAGTACTTC. Protein product: CATSREGAGYEQYF.

The chain carries TRBV4-1 and TRBJ2-7, with 11 bases matching TRBD2. The length of the CDR3 is 16 residues. Per the germline V gene, CDR1 is MGHRA and CDR2 is YSYEKL. Trimming took 1 base from V and 9 from J; bases not matched to a gene: 11. The CDR3 DNA follows: TGCGCCAGCAGCCAAGTGATGCTAGCGGGGGGTAAATGGCAGTACTTC. This encodes CASSQVMLAGGKWQYF.

The rearrangement joins TRBV7-9 to TRBJ2-7; a possible D gene is TRBD2 (5 bases). This CDR3 is 15 amino acids long. Looked up from germline, CDR1 is SEHNR and CDR2 is FQNEAQ (reference sequence). The V end was cut by 6 bases, the J end by 5 bases, with 20 bases between. CDR3 residues: CASRGVGQGRDEQYF. CDR3 nucleotides: TGTGCCAGCAGAGGCGTTGGCCAAGGGCGGGACGAGCAGTACTTC.

The chain combines TRBV2 with TRBJ1-1; D is perhaps TRBD1 (6 bases). Germline loops: CDR1 SNHLY, CDR2 FYNNEI. The CDR3 loop spans 12 amino acids. The V gene lost 5 bases and the J gene lost 7 bases, with 11 bases spanning the gap. CDR3 DNA sequence: TGTGCCAGCAGTCCGCAGGGGATTGAAGCTTTCTTT. Residues: CASSPQGIEAFF.

The chain uses TRBV6-5 and TRBJ2-3, with TRBD1 matching over 8 bases. With V trimmed by 2 bases and J by 6 bases, 10 bases remained unmatched. The germline V gene has CDR1 MNHEY and CDR2 SVGAGI. CDR3 size: 16 residues. CDR3: CASSYVLGDRGDTQYF. The CDR3 bases are TGTGCCAGCAGTTACGTCTTAGGAGACAGGGGTGATACGCAGTATTTT.

This clone has only a few counts. The chain employs TRBV5-6 and TRBJ1-3; no firm D call. The CDR3 is made up of 17 amino acids. The germline V gene has CDR1 SGHDT and CDR2 YYEEEE. V was clipped by 0 bases and J by 0 bases, with 13 bases between them. As DNA, the CDR3 is TGTGCCAGCAGCTTGGAGAGGGCCCCACTCTCTGGAAACACCATATATTTT. Its protein product is CASSLERAPLSGNTIYF.

The gene calls are TRBV6-1 and TRBJ1-3, with unresolved D. Germline-derived CDR1 and CDR2 are MNHNS and SASEGT. V was clipped by 6 bases and J by 0 bases, with 6 bases between them. The CDR3 is 13 amino acids. The CDR3 nucleotides are TGTGCCAGCAGGGCGGGCTCTGGAAACACCATATATTTT. The encoded protein is CASRAGSGNTIYF.